A selection of T cell receptor beta chains follows, all from one sample in a study of cytomegalovirus exposure and HLA in healthy donors. Using immunoSEQ multiplex PCR, the repertoire was profiled, and TCRdb retains in-frame clones only, with some absent. The repertoire includes approximately 220,000 clones, 80% to 95% of them detected once, and roughly 1% sits in the top ten. The sequenced sample was PBMCs. The receptors were gathered from a woman younger than 35 in good health and CMV-seronegative. Each CDR3 is given with its conserved first and last residue. D genes are given only for firm matches. Clone size is not always given. Where it is, it says once, few, many or a class for expanded clones.

V	D	size	J	CDR3	DNA
TRBV11-2	TRBD1	NA	TRBJ1-1	CASSLERGQAFF	TGTGCCAGCAGCTTAGAAAGGGGGCAGGCTTTCTTT
TRBV25-1	TRBD2	few	TRBJ2-5	CASKAGGAETQYF	TGTGCCAGCAAGGCGGGAGGGGCGGAGACCCAGTACTTC
TRBV6-5	TRBD2	NA	TRBJ2-1	CASSLSSGYNEQFF	TGTGCCAGCAGTTTATCTAGCGGCTACAATGAGCAGTTCTTC
TRBV7-3	NA	NA	TRBJ2-1	CASSLGGRPSIGEQFF	TGTGCCAGCAGCTTAGGAGGCCGACCTAGCATCGGGGAGCAGTTCTTC
TRBV28	TRBD2	once	TRBJ2-2	CASRFPGLAGGPELFF	TGTGCCAGCAGATTCCCGGGACTAGCGGGAGGGCCAGAGCTGTTTTTT
TRBV6-5	NA	NA	TRBJ1-1	CASSSASGTPNTEAFF	TGTGCCAGCAGTTCCGCCTCCGGGACACCAAACACTGAAGCTTTCTTT
TRBV29-1	NA	NA	TRBJ1-1	CSAARLRDGLGNTEAFF	TGCAGCGCCGCCCGACTGCGCGATGGGTTAGGGAACACTGAAGCTTTCTTT
TRBV5-4	NA	NA	TRBJ1-2	CASSLDPGEGYTF	TGTGCCAGCAGCTTGGACCCAGGGGAAGGCTACACCTTC
TRBV6-5	NA	NA	TRBJ1-1	CASSRLAEAFF	TGTGCCAGCAGTCGACTCGCTGAAGCTTTCTTT
TRBV27	TRBD2	NA	TRBJ2-2	CASSETSGRAGELFF	TGTGCCAGCAGTGAGACTAGCGGGAGGGCCGGGGAGCTGTTTTTT
TRBV5-6	TRBD2	NA	TRBJ2-3	CASSPWTSGRAGDTQYF	TGTGCCAGCAGCCCCTGGACTAGCGGGAGGGCCGGAGATACGCAGTATTTT
TRBV2	NA	NA	TRBJ1-4	CASTGQDGKGWEKLFF	TGTGCCAGCACTGGGCAGGACGGGAAGGGCTGGGAAAAACTGTTTTTT
TRBV6-1	TRBD2	NA	TRBJ2-3	CASRGLAESDTQYF	TGTGCCAGCAGGGGACTAGCGGAATCAGATACGCAGTATTTT
TRBV6-5	TRBD1	NA	TRBJ1-2	CASSYFSGGTYGYTF	TGTGCCAGCAGTTACTTTTCAGGGGGCACCTATGGCTACACCTTC
TRBV7-6	TRBD1	NA	TRBJ2-5	CASNDRAQETQYF	TGTGCCAGCAACGACAGGGCCCAAGAGACCCAGTACTTC
TRBV28	NA	NA	TRBJ2-7	CASGSSLPWGSEQYF	TGTGCCAGCGGTTCGTCTCTTCCGTGGGGCAGCGAGCAGTACTTC
TRBV5-5	TRBD1	NA	TRBJ2-7	CASSRQTGGYEQYF	TGTGCCAGCAGCCGCCAGACAGGGGGGTACGAGCAGTACTTC
TRBV11-3	TRBD2	once	TRBJ2-7	CASSLGLAGYEQYF	TGTGCCAGCAGCTTGGGGCTAGCGGGCTACGAGCAGTACTTC
TRBV9	NA	few	TRBJ1-2	CASSVAPGYDYGYTF	TGTGCCAGCAGCGTAGCGCCAGGGTACGACTATGGCTACACCTTC
TRBV7-9	NA	NA	TRBJ1-2	CAAGSNYGYTF	TGTGCCGCCGGGTCTAACTATGGCTACACCTTC
TRBV19	NA	NA	TRBJ2-7	CASSQGYEQYF	TGTGCCAGTTCGCAGGGCTACGAGCAGTACTTC
TRBV30	NA	NA	TRBJ1-1	CAWSVGMNTEAFF	TGTGCCTGGAGTGTGGGCATGAACACTGAAGCTTTCTTT
TRBV27	NA	NA	TRBJ1-2	CASSSYRAGYGYTF	TGTGCCAGCAGTTCGTACAGGGCCGGATATGGCTACACCTTC
TRBV6-1	TRBD1	NA	TRBJ1-2	CASTTQPGQLGGYTF	TGTGCCAGCACCACCCAACCGGGACAGCTGGGGGGCTACACCTTC
TRBV5-4	TRBD2	once	TRBJ2-2	CASSEWTSGIGELFF	TGTGCCAGCAGCGAGTGGACTAGCGGGATCGGGGAGCTGTTTTTT
TRBV6-5	TRBD2	NA	TRBJ2-1	CASSYSLAGVNEQFF	TGTGCCAGCAGTTACAGCCTAGCGGGGGTTAATGAGCAGTTCTTC
TRBV6-1	NA	NA	TRBJ1-1	CASRPIRGTEAFF	TGTGCCAGCCGCCCGATCAGGGGCACTGAAGCTTTCTTT
TRBV5-1	TRBD1	NA	TRBJ2-5	CASSLVGQGAQETQYF	TGCGCCAGCAGCTTGGTCGGACAGGGGGCCCAAGAGACCCAGTACTTC
TRBV7-9	NA	NA	TRBJ1-1	CASSLWQGILNTEAFF	TGTGCCAGCAGCTTATGGCAGGGAATTTTGAACACTGAAGCTTTCTTT
TRBV7-8	NA	NA	TRBJ2-6	CASSHRGPGANVLTF	TGTGCCAGCAGCCACCGAGGGCCCGGGGCCAACGTCCTGACTTTC
TRBV11-1	NA	once	TRBJ2-2	CASSLSRVWNTGELFF	TGTGCCAGCAGCTTGTCCAGGGTTTGGAACACCGGGGAGCTGTTTTTT
TRBV5-4	NA	NA	TRBJ2-5	CASSLGEAQETQYF	TGTGCCAGCAGCTTGGGAGAAGCCCAAGAGACCCAGTACTTC
TRBV6-1	TRBD2	NA	TRBJ2-7	CASSERGLAGRPYEQYF	TGTGCCAGCAGTGAACGGGGACTAGCGGGAAGACCCTACGAGCAGTACTTC
TRBV6-1	TRBD2	NA	TRBJ2-1	CASSGTSGSFGEQFF	TGTGCCAGCAGTGGGACTAGCGGGAGTTTCGGGGAGCAGTTCTTC
TRBV28	TRBD1	NA	TRBJ1-4	CASSPDRVNEKLFF	TGTGCCAGCAGTCCCGACAGGGTTAATGAAAAACTGTTTTTT
TRBV21-1	NA	NA	TRBJ2-5	CASSRGLAGAGPETQYF	TGTGCCAGCAGCAGGGGACTAGCGGGAGCGGGGCCGGAGACCCAGTACTTC